One sample yielded the 6 T cell receptor beta chains listed below, sequenced in a study of shared clonotypes between healthy human individuals. Terminally differentiated effector memory CD45RA+ cells were excluded by CCR7 positive selection of CD45RO-negative cells. Here immunoSEQ multiplex PCR was the method, and the copy in TCRdb shows in-frame clones only, minus some. Here the sample spans about 550,000 clones, nearly 97% being singletons. Sequencing was performed on naive CD8+ T cells sorted from blood. Receptor source: a woman in her 30s in good health.

The chain couples TRBV19 to TRBJ1-5, with D unclear. CDR1 is LNHDA and CDR2 is SQIVND in the germline V gene (reference sequence). Trimming removed 10 bases from V and 9 bases from J, with 19 bases in between. This CDR3 region has 13 residues. CDR3 nucleotides: TGTGCCACCGCCCCGGACGGTGGATCGCCCCAGCATTTT. Translation: CATAPDGGSPQHF.

The gene calls are TRBV4-1 and TRBJ2-7, with D tentatively TRBD1 (5 bases). Germline V lookup: CDR1 MGHRA, CDR2 YSYEKL. V gave up 4 bases and J gave up 2 bases, with 15 bases separating them. CDR3 length: 15 amino acids. In nucleotides, the CDR3 is TGCGCCAGCAGCCTAGTTCGGACAAGGACCTACGAGCAGTACTTC. Translation gives CASSLVRTRTYEQYF.

The chain links TRBV29-1 to TRBJ2-2, with D possibly being TRBD2 (5 bases). The CDR3 is made up of 15 amino acids. CDR1 is SQVTM and CDR2 is ANQGSEA in the germline V gene. The V end lost 2 bases, the J end lost 5 bases, and 15 bases lay between the germline ends. In DNA form, the CDR3 reads TGCAGCGTTGAACTCAGGACTCGAGAGACCGGGGAGCTGTTTTTT. This encodes CSVELRTRETGELFF.

This chain joins TRBV19 and TRBJ2-7; 10 nucleotides align to TRBD2. Trimming took 3 bases from V and 2 from J; bases not matched to a gene: 4. The CDR3 runs to 15 residues. CDR1 is LNHDA and CDR2 is SQIVND in the germline V gene (reference sequence). CDR3 nucleotide sequence: TGTGCCAGTAGTATTCTTCTAGCGGGGGCCTACGAGCAGTACTTC. Translation gives CASSILLAGAYEQYF.

The chain links TRBV27 to TRBJ2-2, with D perhaps matching TRBD1 (6 bases). V was clipped by 1 base and J by 1 base, with 10 bases between them. CDR3 length equals 16 residues. Germline CDR1 is MNHEY and CDR2 is SMNVEV (reference sequence). The DNA of the CDR3 is TGTGCCAGCAGTTTATATCCGGGACAGAACACCGGGGAGCTGTTTTTT. Translation: CASSLYPGQNTGELFF.

The gene calls are TRBV6-5 and TRBJ2-1; 9 nucleotides line up with TRBD1. This CDR3 has 15 residues. Trimming at V came to 7 bases and at J to 4 bases, leaving 8 bases not matched to a gene. Germline CDR1 reads MNHEY; CDR2 reads SVGAGI. Here the CDR3 DNA reads TGTGCCAGCAATGACAGGGGGTTAGGGTACAATGAGCAGTTCTTC. This gives the protein CASNDRGLGYNEQFF.